Listed below are T cell receptor beta chains from one sample, sequenced in a study of metastatic and nonmetastatic thyroid tumors. TCRdb redid the clone calls on the PCR reads using MiXCR. The repertoire holds about 26,000 clones, approximately 24% seen once, with around 6% in the top ten. The sample consisted of blood. These receptor sequences come from a female donor with papillary thyroid cancer or a benign thyroid nodule (not recorded which). Some clones in this sample may be carry-over from other donors' samples. CDR3s include the opening cysteine and the closing phenylalanine or tryptophan.

TRBV6-1 CASRRQGGSEEKLFF
TRBV9 CASSVGNNEQFF
TRBV5-1 CASSQTGTSTDTQYF
TRBV19 CASSLTGIQVHGYTF
TRBV9 CASSSPTSGRRSYNEQFF
TRBV6-1 CASSPPGGYEQFF
TRBV11-1 CASSSNRGYEQYF
TRBV20-1 CSAISLGERAGELFF
TRBV20-1 CSARLAENTGELFF
TRBV10-3 CAISESGGNTEAFF
TRBV2 CASSNSAQETQYF
TRBV20-1 CSARGVQRGSPLHF
TRBV6-1 CASIGTTDTEAFF
TRBV6-1 CASSDLEGKGDTEAFF
TRBV29-1 CSVGGTGYALF
TRBV5-1 CASSLGTSNEQFF
TRBV7-8 CASSLSGDGTMGYTF
TRBV28 CSINPRREQYF
TRBV15 CATSREVGQAEQFF
TRBV6-1 CASIPPSGISYEQYF
TRBV12-3/TRBV12-4 CASTLSGRAALF
TRBV6-5 CASSLLGSGANVLTF
TRBV6-5 CASSLGRQSDEQYF
TRBV20-1 CSASSRDRAGGGYTF